This TCR beta chain derives from a study of CD8+CD57+ T cells in acquired aplastic anemia. The study, taken as a whole, reports: Twenty-nine sequences, all CD8+ CDR3, were shared between patients and controls.

The CDR3 has 17 amino acids. Germline V gene data show CDR1 as ENHRY and CDR2 as SYGVKD. Comments on this clonotype: The target antigen is unknown. Relative to the germline gene, one junction end is altered; a read error may explain this.

The template used for profiling TCR beta VDJ and CDR3 was genomic DNA. TCRdb processed the reads anew with MiXCR; each CDR3 protein has one entry. The data contain 200,000 to 300,000 distinct CDR3 sequences, approximately 50% of them seen just once; the ten biggest clones take up less than 9%. Those patients picked for sequencing had displayed CD8+CD57+ cell expansion on flow cytometry. The chain couples TRBV10-3 to TRBJ1-5; TRBD1 aligns across 9 bases. Sequenced material: sorted CD4+, CD8+, or CD8+CD57+ T cells (not recorded which) from PBMCs. The clonotype comes from a human donor with aplastic anemia. The CDR3, as DNA: TGTGCCATCAGTGACGGGACAGGGAAGGGACCCGTTCAGCCTCAGCATTTT. Amino acids: CAISDGTGKGPVQPQHF.